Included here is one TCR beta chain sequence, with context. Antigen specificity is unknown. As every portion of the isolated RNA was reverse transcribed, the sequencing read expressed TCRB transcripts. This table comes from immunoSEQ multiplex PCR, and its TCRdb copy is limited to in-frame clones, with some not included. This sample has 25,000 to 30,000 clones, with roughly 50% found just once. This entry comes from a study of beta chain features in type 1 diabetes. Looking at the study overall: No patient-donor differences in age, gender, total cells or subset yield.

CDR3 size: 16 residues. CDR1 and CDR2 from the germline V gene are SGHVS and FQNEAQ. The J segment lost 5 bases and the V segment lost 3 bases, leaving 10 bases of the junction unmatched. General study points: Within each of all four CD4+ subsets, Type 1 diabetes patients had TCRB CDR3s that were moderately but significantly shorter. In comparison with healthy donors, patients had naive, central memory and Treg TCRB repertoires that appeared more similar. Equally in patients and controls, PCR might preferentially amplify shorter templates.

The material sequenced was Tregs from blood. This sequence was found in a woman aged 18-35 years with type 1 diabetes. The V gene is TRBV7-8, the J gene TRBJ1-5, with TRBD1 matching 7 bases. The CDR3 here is CASSFAPQGTYQPQHF. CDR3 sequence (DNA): TGTGCCAGCAGCTTCGCCCCACAGGGGACGTATCAGCCCCAGCATTTT.